This is a list of T cell receptor beta chains from one sample in a study of shared clonotypes between healthy human individuals. Sequencing was performed with immunoSEQ multiplex PCR; in TCRdb, only in-frame clones are kept and a portion is missing. Counted here are 2 million to 2.5 million clones, 85% to 95% occurring once; the ten biggest clones make up roughly 0.13%. The specimen sequenced was naive CD4+ T cells sorted from blood. All receptors come from a man aged 18 to 29 in good health. The CDR3 runs from the conserved cysteine through the conserved F or W. D genes are given only for firm matches. Some rows have no size entry. The others give once, few or many, or a class for an expanded clone.

clone size	V gene	J gene	D gene	CDR3 DNA	CDR3 protein
once	TRBV7-9	TRBJ2-3	.	TGTGCCAGCAGCCGGATGGGCCTCACAGATACGCAGTATTTT	CASSRMGLTDTQYF
.	TRBV2	TRBJ1-3	.	TGTGCCAGCAGTGAATTGGCAGGGAGAAACACCATATATTTT	CASSELAGRNTIYF
.	TRBV7-6	TRBJ2-5	TRBD2	TGTGCCAGCAGCTTAGGATGGGCTAGCGGGAATAAAGAGACCCAGTACTTC	CASSLGWASGNKETQYF
.	TRBV10-3	TRBJ1-5	TRBD1	TGTGCCATCGTCTCCAGGGGTCGAGCGGGACAGGGACTTATGAGCAATCAGCCCCAGCATTTT	CAIVSRGRAGQGLMSNQPQHF
.	TRBV5-6	TRBJ1-1	.	TGTGCCAGCAGCTTGGGGGCCAAGAACACTGAAGCTTTCTTT	CASSLGAKNTEAFF
.	TRBV7-9	TRBJ1-5	.	TGTGCCAGCAGCCGGGGCAATCAGCCCCAGCATTTT	CASSRGNQPQHF
.	TRBV7-8	TRBJ1-1	TRBD1	TGTGCCAGCAGCTTTGGACAGGGCAACACTGAAGCTTTCTTT	CASSFGQGNTEAFF
.	TRBV7-6	TRBJ1-6	TRBD1	TGTGCCAGCAGCTTAGAACAGGGGATCTATAATTCACCCCTCCACTTT	CASSLEQGIYNSPLHF
.	TRBV7-2	TRBJ2-1	TRBD1	TGTGCCAGCAGCCAGGGACAGGCGTACAATGAGCAGTTCTTC	CASSQGQAYNEQFF
.	TRBV6-1	TRBJ2-7	TRBD2	TGTGCCAGCAGTGGGGGACTAGCGGCCTCCTACGAGCAGTACTTC	CASSGGLAASYEQYF
.	TRBV19	TRBJ2-2	.	TGTGCCAGTAGTACTACAGGGAGTATCACCGGGGAGCTGTTTTTT	CASSTTGSITGELFF
.	TRBV6-5	TRBJ2-3	.	TGTGCCAGCGGGGGAGGTTCTAGCACAGATACGCAGTATTTT	CASGGGSSTDTQYF
.	TRBV10-3	TRBJ2-2	.	TGTGCCATCAGTGAAACTGGGGCGAACACCGGGGAGCTGTTTTTT	CAISETGANTGELFF
.	TRBV10-3	TRBJ1-2	TRBD1	TGTGCCATCAGAGGCGGGACAGGCTTTAACTATGGCTACACCTTC	CAIRGGTGFNYGYTF
.	TRBV10-2	TRBJ1-6	TRBD1	TGCGCCAGCAGCTCCTCAGGGGGGTACAATTCACCCCTCCACTTT	CASSSSGGYNSPLHF
.	TRBV20-1	TRBJ1-1	.	TGCAGTGTTTTGAGGGAGGAGAAAGCTTTCTTT	CSVLREEKAFF
.	TRBV27	TRBJ1-5	.	TGTGCCAGCAGTTTATCCGGAGGGAATCAGCCCCAGCATTTT	CASSLSGGNQPQHF